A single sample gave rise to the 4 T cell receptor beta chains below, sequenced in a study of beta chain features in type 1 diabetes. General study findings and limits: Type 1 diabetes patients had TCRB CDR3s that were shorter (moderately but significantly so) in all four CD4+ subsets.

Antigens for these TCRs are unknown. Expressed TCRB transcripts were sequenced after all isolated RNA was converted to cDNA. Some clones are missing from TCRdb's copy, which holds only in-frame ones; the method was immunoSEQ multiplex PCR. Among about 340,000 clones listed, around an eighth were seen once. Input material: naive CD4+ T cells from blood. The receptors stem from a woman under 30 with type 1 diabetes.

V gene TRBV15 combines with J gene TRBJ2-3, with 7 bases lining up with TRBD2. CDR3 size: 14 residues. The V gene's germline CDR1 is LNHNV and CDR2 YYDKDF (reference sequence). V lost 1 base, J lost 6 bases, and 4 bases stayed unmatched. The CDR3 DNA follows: TGTGCCACCAGCAGAGTTTTGGGGGGGGATACGCAGTATTTT. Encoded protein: CATSRVLGGDTQYF.

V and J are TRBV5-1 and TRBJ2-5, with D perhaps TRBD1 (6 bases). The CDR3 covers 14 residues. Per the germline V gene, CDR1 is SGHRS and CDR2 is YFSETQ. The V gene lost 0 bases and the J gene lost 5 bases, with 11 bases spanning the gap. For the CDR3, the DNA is TGCGCCAGCAGCTTGGATGCAGGGGAGGAGACCCAGTACTTC. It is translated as CASSLDAGEETQYF.

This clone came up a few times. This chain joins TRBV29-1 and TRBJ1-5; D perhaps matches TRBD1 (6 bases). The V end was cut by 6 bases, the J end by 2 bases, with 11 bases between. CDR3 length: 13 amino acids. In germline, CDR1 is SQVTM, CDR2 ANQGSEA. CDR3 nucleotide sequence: TGCAGCGTCACTTGGACAGGCAATCAGCCCCAGCATTTT. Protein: CSVTWTGNQPQHF.

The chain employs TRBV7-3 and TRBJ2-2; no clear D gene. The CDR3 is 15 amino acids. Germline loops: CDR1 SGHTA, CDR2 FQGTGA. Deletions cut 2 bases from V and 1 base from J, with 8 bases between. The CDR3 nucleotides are TGTGCCAGCAGCTTACTGTCCGGGAACACCGGGGAGCTGTTTTTT. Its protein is CASSLLSGNTGELFF. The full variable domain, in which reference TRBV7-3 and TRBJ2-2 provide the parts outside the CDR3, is GAGVSQTPSNKVTEKGKYVELRCDPISGHTALYWYRQSLGQGPEFLIYFQGTGAADDSGLPNDRFFAVRPEGSVSTLKIQRTERGDSAVYLCASSLLSGNTGELFFGEGSRLTVL.